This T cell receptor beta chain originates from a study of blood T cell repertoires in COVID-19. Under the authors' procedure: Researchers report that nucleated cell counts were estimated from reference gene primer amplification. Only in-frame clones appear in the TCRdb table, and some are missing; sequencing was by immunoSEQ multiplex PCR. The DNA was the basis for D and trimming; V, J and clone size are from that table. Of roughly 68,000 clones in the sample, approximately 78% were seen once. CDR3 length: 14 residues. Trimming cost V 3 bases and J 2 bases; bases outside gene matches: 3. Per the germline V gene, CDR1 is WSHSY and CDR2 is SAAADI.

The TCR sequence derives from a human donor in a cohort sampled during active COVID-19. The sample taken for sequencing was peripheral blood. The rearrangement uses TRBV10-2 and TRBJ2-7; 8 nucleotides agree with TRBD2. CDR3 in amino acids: CASSESGGPYEQYF. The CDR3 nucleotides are TGCGCCAGCAGTGAATCGGGGGGGCCCTACGAGCAGTACTTC.